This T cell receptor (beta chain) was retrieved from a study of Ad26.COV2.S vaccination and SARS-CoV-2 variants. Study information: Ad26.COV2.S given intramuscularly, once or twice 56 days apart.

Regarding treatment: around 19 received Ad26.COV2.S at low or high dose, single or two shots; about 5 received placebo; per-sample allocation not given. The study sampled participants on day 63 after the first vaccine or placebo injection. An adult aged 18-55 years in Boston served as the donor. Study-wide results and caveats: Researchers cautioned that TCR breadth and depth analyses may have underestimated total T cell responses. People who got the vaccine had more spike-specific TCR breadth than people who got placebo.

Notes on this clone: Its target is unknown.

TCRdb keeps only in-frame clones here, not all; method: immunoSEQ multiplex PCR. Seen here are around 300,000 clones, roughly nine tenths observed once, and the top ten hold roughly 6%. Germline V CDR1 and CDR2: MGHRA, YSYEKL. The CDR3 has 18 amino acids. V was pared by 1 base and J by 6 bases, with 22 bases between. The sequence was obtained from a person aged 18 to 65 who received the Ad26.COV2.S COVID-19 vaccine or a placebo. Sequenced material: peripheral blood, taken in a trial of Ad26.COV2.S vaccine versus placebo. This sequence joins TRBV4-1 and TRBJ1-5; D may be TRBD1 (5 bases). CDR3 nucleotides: TGCGCCAGCAGCCAAGGGTTTGAGGTCCCGAGGGGTCGTCAGCCCCAGCATTTT. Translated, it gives CASSQGFEVPRGRQPQHF.